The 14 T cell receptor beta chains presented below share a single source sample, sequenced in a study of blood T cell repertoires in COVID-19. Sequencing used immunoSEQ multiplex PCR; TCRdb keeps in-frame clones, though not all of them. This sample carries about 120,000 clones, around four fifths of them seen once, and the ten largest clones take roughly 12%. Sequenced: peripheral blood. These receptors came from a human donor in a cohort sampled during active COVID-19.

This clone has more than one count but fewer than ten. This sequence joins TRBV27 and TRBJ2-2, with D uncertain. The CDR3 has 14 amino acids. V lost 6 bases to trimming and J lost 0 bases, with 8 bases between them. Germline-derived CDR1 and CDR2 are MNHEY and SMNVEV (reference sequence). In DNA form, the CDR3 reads TGTGCCAGCAGGGTGCGGCCGAACACCGGGGAGCTGTTTTTT. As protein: CASRVRPNTGELFF.

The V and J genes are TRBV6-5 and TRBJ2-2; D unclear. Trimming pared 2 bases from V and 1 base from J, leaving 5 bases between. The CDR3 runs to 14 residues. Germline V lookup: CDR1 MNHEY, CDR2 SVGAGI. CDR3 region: CASSYRQNTGELFF. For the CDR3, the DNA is TGTGCCAGCAGTTACCGACAGAACACCGGGGAGCTGTTTTTT.

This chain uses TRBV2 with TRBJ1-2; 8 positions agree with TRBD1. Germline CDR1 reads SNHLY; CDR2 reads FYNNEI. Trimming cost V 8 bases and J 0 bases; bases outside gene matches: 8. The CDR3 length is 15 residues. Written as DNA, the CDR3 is TGTGCCAGCCTCAGGGGGCCGGACTCTAACTATGGCTACACCTTC. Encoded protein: CASLRGPDSNYGYTF.

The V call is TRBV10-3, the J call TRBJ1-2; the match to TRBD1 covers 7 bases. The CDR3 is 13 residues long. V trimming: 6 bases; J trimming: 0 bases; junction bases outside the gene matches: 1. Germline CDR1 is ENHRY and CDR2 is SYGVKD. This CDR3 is CAIRDRTNYGYTF. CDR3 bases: TGTGCCATCAGGGACAGGACTAACTATGGCTACACCTTC.

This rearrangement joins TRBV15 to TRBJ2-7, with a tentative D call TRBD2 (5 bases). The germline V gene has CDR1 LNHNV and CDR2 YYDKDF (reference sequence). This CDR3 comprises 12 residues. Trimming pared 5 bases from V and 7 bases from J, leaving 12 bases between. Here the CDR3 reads CATSSRGWEQYF. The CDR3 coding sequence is TGTGCCACCAGCTCTCGCGGGTGGGAGCAGTACTTC.

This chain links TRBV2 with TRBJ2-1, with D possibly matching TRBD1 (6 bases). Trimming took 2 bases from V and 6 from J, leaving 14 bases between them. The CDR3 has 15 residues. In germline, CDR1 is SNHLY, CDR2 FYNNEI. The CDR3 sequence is CASSESGVGRNEQFF. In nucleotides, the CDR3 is TGTGCCAGCAGTGAATCAGGGGTCGGGCGCAATGAGCAGTTCTTC. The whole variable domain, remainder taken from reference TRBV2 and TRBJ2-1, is EPEVTQTPSHQVTQMGQEVILRCVPISNHLYFYWYRQILGQKVEFLVSFYNNEISEKSEIFDDQFSVERPDGSNFTLKIRSTKLEDSAMYFCASSESGVGRNEQFFGPGTRLTVL.

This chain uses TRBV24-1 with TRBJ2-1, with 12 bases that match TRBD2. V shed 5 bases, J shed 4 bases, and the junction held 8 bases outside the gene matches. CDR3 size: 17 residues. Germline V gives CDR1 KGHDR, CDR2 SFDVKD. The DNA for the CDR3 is TGTGCCACCAGTGCTTGGACTAGCGGGGTCGAGTACAATGAGCAGTTCTTC. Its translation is CATSAWTSGVEYNEQFF.

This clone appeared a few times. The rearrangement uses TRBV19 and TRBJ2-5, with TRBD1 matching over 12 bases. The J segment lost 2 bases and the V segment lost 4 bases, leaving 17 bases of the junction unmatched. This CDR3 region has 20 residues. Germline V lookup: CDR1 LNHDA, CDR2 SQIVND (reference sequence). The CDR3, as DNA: TGTGCCAGTAGTACCCCTAAAAACTTCCGGGACAGGGGGCTTCAAGAGACCCAGTACTTC. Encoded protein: CASSTPKNFRDRGLQETQYF.

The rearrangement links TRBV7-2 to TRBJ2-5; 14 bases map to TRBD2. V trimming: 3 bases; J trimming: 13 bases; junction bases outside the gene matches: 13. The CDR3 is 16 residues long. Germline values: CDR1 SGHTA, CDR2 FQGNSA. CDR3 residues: CASSFPSTSGGGNSYF. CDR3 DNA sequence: TGTGCCAGCAGCTTCCCCTCGACTAGCGGGGGGGGTAATTCGTACTTC.

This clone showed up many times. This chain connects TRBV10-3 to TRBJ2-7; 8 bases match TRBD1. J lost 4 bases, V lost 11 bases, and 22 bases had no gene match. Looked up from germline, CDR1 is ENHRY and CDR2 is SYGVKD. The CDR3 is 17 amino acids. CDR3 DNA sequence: TGTGCCGCAAAGGGCGGGACAGGCCCCAGAGCACCTTACGAGCAGTACTTC. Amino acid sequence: CAAKGGTGPRAPYEQYF.

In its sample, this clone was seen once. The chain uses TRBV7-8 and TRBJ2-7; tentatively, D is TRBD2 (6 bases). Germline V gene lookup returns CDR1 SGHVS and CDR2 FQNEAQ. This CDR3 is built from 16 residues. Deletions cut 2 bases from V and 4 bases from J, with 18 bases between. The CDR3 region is CASSLLFNVRGYEQYF. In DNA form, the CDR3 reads TGTGCCAGCAGCTTACTTTTCAATGTCCGGGGGTACGAGCAGTACTTC.

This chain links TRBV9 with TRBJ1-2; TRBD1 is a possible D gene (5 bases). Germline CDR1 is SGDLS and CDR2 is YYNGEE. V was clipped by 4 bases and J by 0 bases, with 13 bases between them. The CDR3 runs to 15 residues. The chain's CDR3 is CASSLGGLANYGYTF. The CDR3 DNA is TGTGCCAGCAGCCTGGGGGGACTAGCTAACTATGGCTACACCTTC.

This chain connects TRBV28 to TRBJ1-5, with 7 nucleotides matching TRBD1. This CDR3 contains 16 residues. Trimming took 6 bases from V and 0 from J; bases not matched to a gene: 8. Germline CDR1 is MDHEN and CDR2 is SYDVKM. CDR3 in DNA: TGTGCCAGCAGGCCCCGACAGGGTTATAGCAATCAGCCCCAGCATTTT. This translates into CASRPRQGYSNQPQHF.

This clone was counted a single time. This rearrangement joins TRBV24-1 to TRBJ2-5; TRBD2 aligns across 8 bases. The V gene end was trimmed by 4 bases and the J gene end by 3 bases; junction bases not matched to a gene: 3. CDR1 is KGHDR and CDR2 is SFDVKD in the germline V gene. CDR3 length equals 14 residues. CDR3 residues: CATSDPGGKETQYF. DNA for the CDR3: TGTGCCACCAGTGACCCGGGGGGGAAAGAGACCCAGTACTTC.